This passage covers 19 T cell receptor beta chains from one sample sequenced in a study of blood T cell repertoires in COVID-19. TCRdb's table, derived via immunoSEQ multiplex PCR, lists solely in-frame clones and lacks some. The table has more than 45,000 clones, 65% to 90% seen once. The sample taken for sequencing was peripheral blood. The receptors were sampled from a woman aged 80 or over with COVID-19, enrolled during active disease.

The chain carries TRBV18 and TRBJ1-1; 8 nucleotides align to TRBD1. Unmatched junction bases numbered 4, after V lost 3 bases and J lost 1 base. This CDR3 region has 15 residues. Per the germline V gene, CDR1 is KGHSH and CDR2 is LQKENI. CDR3: CASSPWTGWNTEAFF. The CDR3 coding sequence is TGTGCCAGCTCACCTTGGACAGGGTGGAACACTGAAGCTTTCTTT.

This clone was detected only a few times. The V gene is TRBV7-9, the J gene TRBJ2-7, with 8 positions matching TRBD2. Germline V gives CDR1 SEHNR, CDR2 FQNEAQ (reference sequence). The ends lost 5 bases at V and 0 bases at J; junction bases unmatched: 6. CDR3 length: 15 amino acids. The CDR3 loop is CASSPYSGGSYEQYF. Here the CDR3 DNA reads TGTGCCAGCAGCCCTTACAGCGGGGGCTCCTACGAGCAGTACTTC.

J is TRBJ2-7 and V is TRBV18; 15 bases fit TRBD2. The CDR3 runs 17 residues. Germline CDR1 KGHSH, CDR2 LQKENI. J lost 2 bases, V lost 4 bases, and 6 bases had no gene match. CDR3 loop: CASSLPGLAGGTYEQYF. The CDR3 nucleotides read TGTGCCAGCTCACTCCCGGGACTAGCGGGGGGAACCTACGAGCAGTACTTC.

The chain combines TRBV4-1 with TRBJ1-5, with D uncertain. Germline V gene lookup returns CDR1 MGHRA and CDR2 YSYEKL. Trimming took 4 bases from V and 7 from J, leaving 5 bases between them. This CDR3 comprises 11 residues. CDR3 bases: TGCGCCAGCAGCCCGGGACAGCCCCAGCATTTT. Its translation: CASSPGQPQHF.

The J gene is TRBJ1-4, the V gene TRBV2; D might be TRBD1 (6 bases). The V and J ends lost 5 bases and 8 bases respectively, with 15 bases between them. The V gene's germline CDR1 is SNHLY and CDR2 FYNNEI. CDR3 length: 14 amino acids. The DNA for the CDR3 is TGTGCCAGCAGTATGGGGGCATCGCGAGAAAAACTGTTTTTT. Translated, it gives CASSMGASREKLFF.

This clone was found a few times. CDR3 sequence: CASSLGGTGSGYTF. The CDR3 DNA follows: TGTGCCAGCAGCTTAGGCGGGACAGGGAGTGGCTACACCTTC. The V and J genes are TRBV7-8 and TRBJ1-2; TRBD1 matches 9 bases. Germline V gene sequence: CDR1 SGHVS, CDR2 FQNEAQ. The CDR3 covers 14 residues. The J segment lost 7 bases and the V segment lost 1 base, leaving 4 bases of the junction unmatched.

This clone was observed once. This chain uses TRBV7-9 with TRBJ2-2, with 7 bases aligning to TRBD1. CDR1 and CDR2 (germline): SEHNR, FQNEAQ (reference sequence). The J segment lost 4 bases and the V segment lost 6 bases, leaving 8 bases of the junction unmatched. This CDR3 region has 15 residues. The CDR3 sequence: CASSTTGSATGELFF. CDR3 coding DNA: TGTGCCAGCAGTACGACAGGGAGCGCCACCGGGGAGCTGTTTTTT.

The chain uses TRBV30 and TRBJ1-5; no reliable D call. The CDR3 has 13 amino acids. V shed 1 base and J shed 4 bases, with 8 bases lying between them. Germline CDR1 GTSNPN, CDR2 SVGIG (reference sequence). CDR3 loop: CAWSGGINQPQHF. The CDR3 region has the DNA TGTGCCTGGAGTGGAGGGATTAATCAGCCCCAGCATTTT.

The chain employs TRBV5-1 and TRBJ2-5; maybe TRBD2 (6 bases). Germline V gene lookup returns CDR1 SGHRS and CDR2 YFSETQ. The ends were cut back, 4 bases at V and 3 bases at J, with 16 bases in the middle. This CDR3 is 15 amino acids long. This CDR3 reads CASSPGGLRKETQYF. CDR3 sequence (DNA): TGCGCCAGCAGCCCGGGCGGACTACGCAAAGAGACCCAGTACTTC.

This chain connects TRBV18 to TRBJ2-3, with D tentatively TRBD1 (5 bases). Germline loops: CDR1 KGHSH, CDR2 LQKENI. CDR3 size: 16 residues. Trimming took 3 bases from V and 3 from J, leaving 16 bases between them. CDR3 region: CASSPLDSAWTDTQYF. The CDR3 DNA reads TGTGCCAGCTCACCTCTAGACAGTGCCTGGACAGATACGCAGTATTTT.

This clone was recorded a few times. The rearrangement links TRBV3-1 (or the pseudogene TRBV3-2) to TRBJ2-5, with TRBD2 matching 8 bases. The CDR3 totals 17 residues. V was pared by 6 bases and J by 7 bases, with 19 bases of the junction left unmatched. From germline, CDR1 is LGHDT and CDR2 YNNKEL (reference sequence). DNA of the CDR3: TGTGCCAGCAGTGCTAAACCTTTCGGGGGGGCCCAGGTGACCCAGTACTTC. The encoded protein is CASSAKPFGGAQVTQYF.

The chain employs TRBV24-1 and TRBJ2-7, with D perhaps TRBD1 (6 bases). Germline assignment: CDR1 KGHDR and CDR2 SFDVKD. This CDR3 comprises 15 residues. V lost 3 bases and J lost 0, with 11 bases in between. The CDR3 nucleotides read TGTGCCACCAGTGATCCGCGACAGGACTCCTACGAGCAGTACTTC. It yields the protein CATSDPRQDSYEQYF.

The V call is TRBV18, the J call TRBJ1-6; 8 nucleotides match TRBD1. The trim removed 4 bases at V and 6 bases at J, leaving 2 bases unmatched. Germline assignment: CDR1 KGHSH and CDR2 LQKENI. The CDR3 has 14 amino acids. The CDR3 here is CASSQDRGNSPLHF. The CDR3 bases are TGTGCCAGCTCACAAGACAGGGGTAATTCACCCCTCCACTTT.

The V and J genes are TRBV11-2 and TRBJ2-7, with D tentatively TRBD1 (6 bases). V was clipped by 5 bases and J by 4 bases, with 9 bases between them. In germline, CDR1 is SGHAT, CDR2 FQNNGV. The CDR3 has 12 amino acids. The DNA for the CDR3 is TGTGCCAGCAGCGTACAGGGTTACGAGCAGTACTTC. This gives the protein CASSVQGYEQYF.

The chain links TRBV5-4 to TRBJ2-1, with TRBD2 identical over 8 bases. In germline, CDR1 is SGHNT, CDR2 YYREEE (reference sequence). J lost 10 bases, V lost 4 bases, and 13 bases had no gene match. The CDR3 is 15 amino acids. DNA for the CDR3: TGTGCCAGCAGCCCCACCGGGAGGGCGTTCGGGGAGCAGTTCTTC. This sequence encodes CASSPTGRAFGEQFF. Together with reference TRBV5-4 and TRBJ2-1, the CDR3 gives the full variable domain: ETGVTQSPTHLIKTRGQQVTLRCSSQSGHNTVSWYQQALGQGPQFIFQYYREEENGRGNFPPRFSGLQFPNYSSELNVNALELDDSALYLCASSPTGRAFGEQFFGPGTRLTVL.

This chain joins TRBV18 and TRBJ2-1; 11 bases match TRBD2. The CDR3 loop spans 16 amino acids. V lost 1 base, J lost 9 bases, and 8 bases stayed unmatched. Germline V CDR1 and CDR2: KGHSH, LQKENI. CDR3 in DNA: TGTGCCAGCTCACCACAACGACTAGCGGGGACCAGTGAGCAGTTCTTC. It translates to CASSPQRLAGTSEQFF. Variable domain in full (rest from reference TRBV18 and TRBJ2-1): NAGVMQNPRHLVRRRGQEARLRCSPMKGHSHVYWYRQLPEEGLKFMVYLQKENIIDESGMPKERFSAEFPKEGPSILRIQQVVRGDSAAYFCASSPQRLAGTSEQFFGPGTRLTVL.

The sample holds one count of this clone. This chain joins TRBV6-5 and TRBJ1-2, with D tentatively TRBD1 (6 bases). The CDR3 is 14 residues long. Germline CDR1 is MNHEY and CDR2 is SVGAGI. V was shortened by 7 bases and J by 8 bases, with 20 bases between the two germline ends. CDR3 protein: CASTVFMGGQGYTF. CDR3 bases: TGTGCCAGCACAGTCTTCATGGGGGGGCAAGGCTACACCTTC.

The chain joins TRBV5-5 to TRBJ1-1; D possibly corresponds to TRBD1 (5 bases). V was cut by 4 bases and J by 4 bases, with 17 bases left in between. Germline V CDR1 and CDR2: SGHKS, YYEKEE (reference sequence). The CDR3 extends over 15 amino acids. The CDR3 sequence: CASSPGHLGGTEAFF. In nucleotides, the CDR3 is TGTGCCAGCAGCCCCGGACATTTGGGGGGCACTGAAGCTTTCTTT.

This clone was counted once. CDR3 protein: CASSYSGTGGKEAFF. Here the CDR3 DNA reads TGTGCCAGCAGTTACTCCGGGACAGGGGGCAAGGAAGCTTTCTTT. V gene TRBV6-6 combines with J gene TRBJ1-1; 12 bases line up with TRBD1. V shed 0 bases, J shed 8 bases, and the junction held 4 bases outside the gene matches. In germline, CDR1 is MNHNY, CDR2 SVGAGI (reference sequence). The CDR3 has 15 residues.